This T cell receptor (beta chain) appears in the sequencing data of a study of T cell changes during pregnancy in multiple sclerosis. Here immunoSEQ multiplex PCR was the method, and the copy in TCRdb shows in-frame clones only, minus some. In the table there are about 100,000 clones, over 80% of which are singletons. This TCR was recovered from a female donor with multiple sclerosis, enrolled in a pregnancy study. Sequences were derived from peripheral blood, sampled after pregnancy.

The CDR3, as DNA: TGTGCCAGCAGTTTGTACGGGGAACATGGCTACACCTTC. Translated: CASSLYGEHGYTF. The chain uses TRBV27 and TRBJ1-2; D ambiguous. Germline CDR1 reads MNHEY; CDR2 reads SMNVEV (reference sequence). V lost 3 bases and J 6 bases, leaving 11 bases between the germline ends. This CDR3 contains 13 residues.